This TCR beta chain comes out of a study of T cells after yellow fever vaccination. The study's findings and limits: Reappearing after the booster were most of the clones from primary vaccination (96% CD4, 85% to 90% CD8). Sorted repertoires could include abundant contaminating clonotypes from bulk cells. Clonotypes found in both CD4 and CD8 compartments made up a small share.

The V and J ends lost 0 bases and 5 bases respectively, with 10 bases between them. Germline CDR1 ENHRY, CDR2 SYGVKD. This CDR3 is built from 14 residues. TCRdb used MiXCR to reprocess the 5' RACE reads, holding one entry per CDR3 protein. This table has hundreds of thousands of distinct CDR3 sequences, 4.1% appearing once. About this clonotype itself: The antigen is undetermined. This may be a read error, as it is one base from a much larger clone.

The chain has TRBV10-3 and TRBJ2-5; a possible D gene is TRBD2 (6 bases). This clonotype was obtained from a man younger than 35 who received the YFV17D yellow fever vaccine. The starting material was PBMCs, obtained 5 days after the yellow fever booster vaccination. CDR3 sequence reads: CAISESGTHETQYF. CDR3 DNA sequence: TGTGCCATCAGTGAGTCTGGGACTCACGAGACCCAGTACTTC.